One sample yielded the 24 T cell receptor beta chains listed below, sequenced in a study of blood T cell repertoires in COVID-19. The assay was immunoSEQ multiplex PCR, and TCRdb's table has in-frame clones only and misses some. The repertoire has 150,000 to 200,000 clones, about four fifths of them found once; the top ten carry 5% to 8.5%. Sequencing was done on a sample of peripheral blood. These receptors all stem from a man aged 65 to 79 with active or convalescent COVID-19.

The chain combines TRBV7-3 with TRBJ2-2; a weak D match, TRBD1 (5 bases). The CDR3 runs to 16 residues. V dropped 3 bases and J dropped 4 bases, with 15 bases sitting between them. The germline gives CDR1 SGHTA, CDR2 FQGTGA. The CDR3 loop is CASSFLPAGPTGELFF. Written as DNA, the CDR3 is TGTGCCAGCAGCTTCCTCCCGGCAGGGCCCACCGGGGAGCTGTTTTTT.

In this sample, this clone turned up a few times. The V and J genes are TRBV2 and TRBJ1-1; 9 nucleotides align to TRBD1. The CDR3 length is 14 residues. V shed 4 bases and J 6 bases; nucleotides not matched to a gene: 6. CDR1 and CDR2 (germline): SNHLY, FYNNEI. CDR3 DNA: TGTGCCAGCAGTGGGTGGGACAGGGACCCTGAAGCTTTCTTT. Protein: CASSGWDRDPEAFF. The full variable domain, with the rest looked up from reference TRBV2 and TRBJ1-1, is EPEVTQTPSHQVTQMGQEVILRCVPISNHLYFYWYRQILGQKVEFLVSFYNNEISEKSEIFDDQFSVERPDGSNFTLKIRSTKLEDSAMYFCASSGWDRDPEAFFGQGTRLTVV.

This clone was found once. The V call is TRBV10-3, the J call TRBJ2-5; TRBD1 might be the D (6 bases). From germline, CDR1 is ENHRY and CDR2 SYGVKD. Trimming took off 8 bases at V and 4 bases at J, with 14 bases between the two ends. This CDR3 comprises 13 residues. CDR3 sequence (DNA): TGTGCCATCGGCTCCAGGGGCGGAGAGACCCAGTACTTC. This translates into CAIGSRGGETQYF.

The CDR3 DNA reads as TGTGCCAGCTCCGGACTAGCGGGAGAAAGGGAGCTGTTTTTT. Its protein product is CASSGLAGERELFF. The chain has TRBV18 and TRBJ2-2, with 13 positions matching TRBD2. CDR3 length equals 14 residues. V lost 6 bases and J lost 9; bases outside the gene matches: 4. Germline V gene data show CDR1 as KGHSH and CDR2 as LQKENI.

The chain recombines TRBV3-1 (or the pseudogene TRBV3-2) with TRBJ2-1; 7 bases map to TRBD2. This CDR3 is 16 amino acids long. The ends lost 0 bases at V and 8 bases at J; junction bases unmatched: 10. From germline, CDR1 is LGHDT and CDR2 YNNKEL (reference sequence). In nucleotides, the CDR3 is TGTGCCAGCAGCCAAGAAGGGCGGCAGGCGGGGGATGAGCAGTTCTTC. Encoded protein: CASSQEGRQAGDEQFF.

This rearrangement joins TRBV28 to TRBJ2-7; 9 positions agree with TRBD1. This CDR3 spans 16 amino acids. From germline, CDR1 is MDHEN and CDR2 SYDVKM. V shed 6 bases and J 10 bases; nucleotides not matched to a gene: 19. The CDR3 is CASRLAGGQGITSQYF. CDR3 coding DNA: TGTGCCAGCAGACTCGCCGGGGGACAGGGAATTACGAGCCAGTACTTC.

The chain employs TRBV7-9 and TRBJ1-2; no definite D call. V dropped 3 bases and J dropped 4 bases, with 15 bases sitting between them. The CDR3 sequence is 15 residues long. Germline lookup yields CDR1 SEHNR and CDR2 FQNEAQ (reference sequence). CDR3 bases: TGTGCCAGCAGCTTGCGCGAGACGGGGATCTATGGCTACACCTTC. It specifies CASSLRETGIYGYTF.

The chain couples TRBV4-2 to TRBJ2-2, with D possibly matching TRBD2 (6 bases). Looked up from germline, CDR1 is LGHNA and CDR2 is YNFKEQ. This CDR3 has 16 amino acids. V lost 6 bases and J lost 3, with 17 bases in between. The chain's CDR3 is CASSQRLVADTGELFF. CDR3 DNA sequence: TGTGCCAGCAGTCAACGACTAGTTGCGGACACCGGGGAGCTGTTTTTT.

The chain recombines TRBV9 with TRBJ2-3; possibly TRBD2 for D (6 bases). V was clipped by 3 bases and J by 0 bases, with 14 bases between them. CDR3 length: 16 amino acids. CDR1 is SGDLS, CDR2 YYNGEE, per germline. CDR3 in amino acids: CASSGPGGVSTDTQYF. CDR3 in DNA: TGTGCCAGCAGCGGGCCCGGCGGGGTTAGCACAGATACGCAGTATTTT.

This clone is a singleton in its sample. The J gene is TRBJ1-1, the V gene TRBV7-9, with TRBD1 as a possible D gene (6 bases). Trimming cost V 5 bases and J 4 bases, with 11 bases left between them. The CDR3 consists of 13 residues. Germline V lookup: CDR1 SEHNR, CDR2 FQNEAQ (reference sequence). The CDR3 sequence: CASSPRGPTEAFF. The CDR3, as DNA: TGTGCCAGCAGCCCCAGGGGTCCCACTGAAGCTTTCTTT.

Turning to this clone: The junction shows a germline mismatch at one end, possibly a read error. V is TRBV10-2 and J is TRBJ1-3, with D perhaps TRBD1 (5 bases). CDR1 is WSHSY and CDR2 is SAAADI in the germline V gene. This CDR3 is 15 amino acids long. CDR3 in DNA: TGCGCCAGCAGGGAGTCGGGGCATGCTGGAAACACCATATATTTT. This gives the protein CASRESGHAGNTIYF.

The V gene is TRBV2, the J gene TRBJ2-3, with a tentative D call TRBD2 (6 bases). Germline CDR1 SNHLY, CDR2 FYNNEI. The V end lost 6 bases, the J end lost 0 bases, and 13 bases lay between the germline ends. The CDR3 loop spans 15 amino acids. The CDR3 protein is CASRIDSGSTDTQYF. CDR3 DNA sequence: TGTGCCAGCAGAATTGATAGCGGAAGCACAGATACGCAGTATTTT.

The chain links TRBV2 to TRBJ2-1; 7 bases map to TRBD2. The trim removed 7 bases at V and 9 bases at J, leaving 12 bases unmatched. CDR3 length: 14 residues. CDR1 and CDR2 from the germline V gene are SNHLY and FYNNEI. This CDR3 is CASKRGLYEGEQFF. The DNA of the CDR3 is TGTGCCAGCAAGAGGGGACTATACGAGGGTGAGCAGTTCTTC.

V usage is TRBV2 and J usage is TRBJ1-4; TRBD1 might be the D (5 bases). The V gene lost 4 bases and the J gene lost 10 bases, with 22 bases spanning the gap. Germline V gene data show CDR1 as SNHLY and CDR2 as FYNNEI. This CDR3 has 16 residues. CDR3 protein: CASSAFSFGGLGKLFF. The CDR3 DNA sequence: TGTGCCAGCAGTGCGTTCAGTTTCGGGGGGTTGGGAAAACTGTTTTTT.

The chain combines TRBV5-1 with TRBJ2-5; 12 nucleotides line up with TRBD2. V shed 4 bases, J shed 4 bases, and the junction held 11 bases outside the gene matches. CDR3 length: 17 amino acids. Germline V gene lookup returns CDR1 SGHRS and CDR2 YFSETQ. The CDR3 nucleotides read TGCGCCAGCAGCCTCCCTAGCGGGAGGGGCCAGTCAGAGACCCAGTACTTC. Translated: CASSLPSGRGQSETQYF. Drawing the rest from reference TRBV5-1 and TRBJ2-5, the complete variable domain is KAGVTQTPRYLIKTRGQQVTLSCSPISGHRSVSWYQQTPGQGLQFLFEYFSETQRNKGNFPGRFSGRQFSNSRSEMNVSTLELGDSALYLCASSLPSGRGQSETQYFGPGTRLLVL.

The CDR3 sequence: CASSLRGQTEAFF. CDR3 DNA: TGTGCCAGCAGCCTCAGGGGGCAAACTGAAGCTTTCTTT. The gene calls are TRBV28 and TRBJ1-1; 8 bases are shared with TRBD1. Unmatched junction bases numbered 5, after V lost 6 bases and J lost 5 bases. Germline V CDR1 and CDR2: MDHEN, SYDVKM. This CDR3 spans 13 amino acids.

V usage is TRBV6-4 and J usage is TRBJ1-2; D gene unclear. The germline gives CDR1 MRHNA, CDR2 SNTAGT. The CDR3 sequence is 13 residues long. V lost 6 bases and J lost 3, with 11 bases in between. The CDR3 nucleotides read TGTGCCAGCAGGCCAGGAGGTGACTATGGCTACACCTTC. This translates into CASRPGGDYGYTF.

CDR3 bases: TGCAGCGTTCAGGAAAATACCTATGGCTACACCTTC. Protein sequence: CSVQENTYGYTF. This chain links TRBV29-1 with TRBJ1-2; D unresolved. V was trimmed by 5 bases and J by 4 bases, leaving 11 bases between them. Germline CDR1 and CDR2: SQVTM and ANQGSEA. The CDR3 loop spans 12 amino acids. Filled out from reference TRBV29-1 and TRBJ1-2, the complete variable domain reads SAVISQKPSRDICQRGTSLTIQCQVDSQVTMMFWYRQQPGQSLTLIATANQGSEATYESGFVIDKFPISRPNLTFSTLTVSNMSPEDSSIYLCSVQENTYGYTFGSGTRLTVV.

The chain employs TRBV6-5 and TRBJ2-7; the D gene is possibly TRBD1 (5 bases). The CDR3 totals 14 residues. V lost 7 bases and J lost 0, with 13 bases in between. CDR1 and CDR2 from the germline V gene are MNHEY and SVGAGI. CDR3 residues: CASNVDTHSYEQYF. The CDR3 region has the DNA TGTGCCAGCAACGTGGACACACACTCCTACGAGCAGTACTTC.

This clone was found a few times. The chain combines TRBV5-1 with TRBJ2-3, with 10 nucleotides matching TRBD2. The CDR3 consists of 15 residues. Looked up from germline, CDR1 is SGHRS and CDR2 is YFSETQ. V shed 3 bases and J 4 bases; nucleotides not matched to a gene: 5. The CDR3 DNA sequence: TGCGCCAGCAGCTCAGGGACTAGCGTGCCAGATACGCAGTATTTT. It yields the protein CASSSGTSVPDTQYF. The whole variable domain, filled in from reference TRBV5-1 and TRBJ2-3, reads KAGVTQTPRYLIKTRGQQVTLSCSPISGHRSVSWYQQTPGQGLQFLFEYFSETQRNKGNFPGRFSGRQFSNSRSEMNVSTLELGDSALYLCASSSGTSVPDTQYFGPGTRLTVL.

This chain uses TRBV7-9 with TRBJ1-6; D is undetermined. Germline CDR1 is SEHNR and CDR2 is FQNEAQ (reference sequence). V lost 4 bases, J lost 5 bases, and 3 bases lay in between. This CDR3 region has 12 residues. The CDR3 DNA reads as TGTGCCAGCAGCTCAAATAATTCACCCCTCCACTTT. This sequence encodes CASSSNNSPLHF.

The chain recombines TRBV29-1 with TRBJ2-1; D is perhaps TRBD2 (6 bases). The CDR3 runs to 15 residues. V was cut by 4 bases and J by 1 base, with 14 bases left in between. The germline V gene encodes CDR1 SQVTM and CDR2 ANQGSEA. The CDR3 loop reads CSVVLAVKSYNEQFF. DNA of the CDR3: TGCAGCGTTGTACTAGCCGTGAAGTCCTACAATGAGCAGTTCTTC.

This clone is a singleton in its sample. The chain is built from TRBV3-1 (or the pseudogene TRBV3-2) and TRBJ2-1; TRBD1 matches at 7 bases. The germline gives CDR1 LGHDT, CDR2 YNNKEL (reference sequence). This CDR3 has 16 residues. V shed 2 bases and J 10 bases; nucleotides not matched to a gene: 14. For the CDR3, the DNA is TGTGCCAGCAGCCAACTAACAGGGGATTTGGCAGGAGAGCAGTTCTTC. Amino acid sequence: CASSQLTGDLAGEQFF.

V usage is TRBV3-1 (or the pseudogene TRBV3-2) and J usage is TRBJ2-2; tentatively, D is TRBD2 (5 bases). The V gene's germline CDR1 is LGHDT and CDR2 YNNKEL (reference sequence). The CDR3 is made up of 16 amino acids. V was shortened by 0 bases and J by 0 bases, with 8 bases between the two germline ends. CDR3 DNA: TGTGCCAGCAGCCAAGATCAACTAGCGAACACCGGGGAGCTGTTTTTT. It codes for CASSQDQLANTGELFF.